Below, 24 T cell receptor beta chains from the same sample are listed, as sequenced in a study of blood T cell repertoires in COVID-19. Sequenced by immunoSEQ multiplex PCR; TCRdb stores in-frame clones only, minus some. The sample lists about 400,000 clones; about 88% were seen once. Sequencing was carried out using peripheral blood. These TCRs come from a woman in her fifties or sixties with COVID-19, enrolled during active disease.

This chain links TRBV7-9 with TRBJ2-7, with D possibly TRBD1 on 5 matching bases. This CDR3 is built from 14 residues. V lost 3 bases and J lost 0, with 9 bases in between. Germline lookup yields CDR1 SEHNR and CDR2 FQNEAQ (reference sequence). The CDR3 bases are TGTGCCAGCAGCTTTCAGGGATTCTCCTACGAGCAGTACTTC. Amino acid sequence: CASSFQGFSYEQYF.

The chain recombines TRBV19 with TRBJ1-4, with a weak D call TRBD1 (5 bases). The V gene lost 6 bases and the J gene lost 7 bases, with 15 bases spanning the gap. This CDR3 region has 14 residues. Per the germline V gene, CDR1 is LNHDA and CDR2 is SQIVND (reference sequence). CDR3 DNA sequence: TGTGCCAGTAGAACAGGTCATTTAGGTGAAAAACTGTTTTTT. It is translated as CASRTGHLGEKLFF.

CDR3 sequence reads: CASSLQTGSSYEQYF. The CDR3 nucleotides are TGTGCCAGCAGCCTCCAGACAGGGTCCTCCTACGAGCAGTACTTC. The chain links TRBV11-2 to TRBJ2-7; 7 nucleotides line up with TRBD1. Germline V gives CDR1 SGHAT, CDR2 FQNNGV. The ends lost 5 bases at V and 0 bases at J; junction bases unmatched: 7. The CDR3 is 15 amino acids.

V gene TRBV7-9 combines with J gene TRBJ2-7; no definite D call. The CDR3 loop spans 12 amino acids. The germline V and J ends were trimmed by 4 bases and 3 bases, with 7 bases remaining between them. Germline-derived CDR1 and CDR2 are SEHNR and FQNEAQ (reference sequence). CDR3 DNA: TGTGCCAGCAGCTCAAGCGACTACGAGCAGTACTTC. This codes for CASSSSDYEQYF.

The rearrangement joins TRBV1 to TRBJ1-2; the D call in the table, TRBD1, was not verified against the DNA. TRBV1 is recorded as a pseudogene. This CDR3 has 14 residues. Here the CDR3 DNA reads TGCACCAGCAGCCAAAGGGGTCCGATCTATGGCTACACCTTC. Its protein is CTSSQRGPIYGYTF.

The rearrangement uses TRBV5-5 and TRBJ1-2; 7 bases agree with TRBD1. Trimming at V came to 3 bases and at J to 7 bases, leaving 9 bases not matched to a gene. Looked up from germline, CDR1 is SGHKS and CDR2 is YYEKEE (reference sequence). The CDR3 length is 14 residues. The CDR3 DNA reads TGTGCCAGCAGCTACTATGACAGGGATTCTGGCTACACCTTC. Protein sequence: CASSYYDRDSGYTF.

The chain is built from TRBV7-3 and TRBJ2-5; 11 positions agree with TRBD2. Germline CDR1 reads SGHTA; CDR2 reads FQGTGA. Losses at the gene ends were 4 bases for V and 9 bases for J; bases not matched to a gene: 10. The length of the CDR3 is 15 residues. The CDR3 bases are TGTGCCAGCAGCTCTGCCCTTAGCGGGGGGGCGCCCCAGTACTTC. Protein: CASSSALSGGAPQYF. Full variable domain (outside the CDR3, taken from reference TRBV7-3 and TRBJ2-5): GAGVSQTPSNKVTEKGKYVELRCDPISGHTALYWYRQSLGQGPEFLIYFQGTGAADDSGLPNDRFFAVRPEGSVSTLKIQRTERGDSAVYLCASSSALSGGAPQYFGPGTRLLVL.

The rearrangement uses TRBV5-1 and TRBJ1-5; D ambiguous. In germline, CDR1 is SGHRS, CDR2 YFSETQ. There are 14 residues in the CDR3. Trimming cost V 4 bases and J 4 bases, with 12 bases left between them. CDR3 in DNA: TGCGCCAGCAGCGTCATTCCGGGGAATCAGCCCCAGCATTTT. It translates to CASSVIPGNQPQHF.

The V call is TRBV7-3, the J call TRBJ2-6; perhaps TRBD2 as D (6 bases). With 5 bases removed from V and 0 bases from J, the gap between germline ends came to 8 bases. The CDR3 contains 15 residues. Per germline, CDR1 SGHTA and CDR2 FQGTGA. As DNA, the CDR3 is TGTGCCAGCAGCCGCGGGGCCTCTGGGGCCAACGTCCTGACTTTC. Its protein is CASSRGASGANVLTF.

The chain has TRBV5-6 and TRBJ1-1, with 8 bases fitting TRBD1. The CDR3 sequence is 17 residues long. After removal of 0 bases from V and 1 base from J, the junction contained 8 bases not matched to a gene. Germline CDR1 SGHDT, CDR2 YYEEEE. The chain's CDR3 is CASSLASDRGTNTEAFF. For the CDR3, the DNA is TGTGCCAGCAGCTTGGCCTCCGACAGGGGAACGAACACTGAAGCTTTCTTT.

This chain joins TRBV13 and TRBJ2-2; D gene unclear. The V end was cut by 3 bases, the J end by 4 bases, with 3 bases between. The CDR3 contains 12 residues. The germline V gene encodes CDR1 PRHDT and CDR2 FYEKMQ (reference sequence). Here the CDR3 DNA reads TGTGCCAGCAGCTTCCTCACCGGGGAGCTGTTTTTT. Translated: CASSFLTGELFF.

The V call is TRBV2, the J call TRBJ1-2; possible D gene TRBD1, 5 bases. CDR1 is SNHLY, CDR2 FYNNEI, per germline. The CDR3 runs 12 residues. V lost 5 bases and J lost 13, with 17 bases in between. The CDR3 loop reads CASSFGASQGTF. In DNA form, the CDR3 reads TGTGCCAGCAGTTTTGGGGCGTCCCAAGGCACCTTC.

The chain combines TRBV4-3 with TRBJ1-4, with TRBD1 identical over 7 bases. The V gene's germline CDR1 is LGHNA and CDR2 YSLEER. The trim removed 0 bases at V and 4 bases at J, leaving 11 bases unmatched. The CDR3 runs to 18 residues. The CDR3 sequence is CASSQDPPTDRVNEKLFF. CDR3 coding DNA: TGCGCCAGCAGCCAAGATCCGCCGACAGACAGGGTTAATGAAAAACTGTTTTTT.

This clone was found a few times. The gene calls are TRBV30 and TRBJ1-2; 10 bases agree with TRBD1. Germline CDR1 is GTSNPN and CDR2 is SVGIG (reference sequence). The junction had 4 bases not matched to a gene; V was cut back by 6 bases and J by 6 bases. CDR3 length: 12 residues. The CDR3 region has the DNA TGTGCCTGCGGGACAGGGGCAGATGGCTACACCTTC. Translated: CACGTGADGYTF. Combining the CDR3 with reference TRBV30 and TRBJ1-2 gives the whole variable domain SQTIHQWPATLVQPVGSPLSLECTVEGTSNPNLYWYRQAAGRGLQLLFYSVGIGQISSEVPQNLSASRPQDRQFILSSKKLLLSDSGFYLCACGTGADGYTFGSGTRLTVV.

This rearrangement joins TRBV7-6 to TRBJ2-5, with 9 positions matching TRBD1. Germline V lookup: CDR1 SGHVS, CDR2 FNYEAQ. The CDR3 consists of 20 residues. With V trimmed by 5 bases and J by 5 bases, 24 bases remained unmatched. CDR3 region: CASSPAPGQGALKYEETQYF. In nucleotides, the CDR3 is TGTGCCAGCAGCCCGGCTCCGGGACAGGGTGCACTAAAGTACGAGGAGACCCAGTACTTC.

This clone was recorded once. The chain links TRBV7-2 to TRBJ1-5, with D hard to call. V lost 1 base and J lost 1, with 8 bases in between. The CDR3 extends over 15 amino acids. CDR1 is SGHTA, CDR2 FQGNSA, per germline. The CDR3 nucleotides read TGTGCCAGCAGCTTAGTGGAGGCGAGCAATCAGCCCCAGCATTTT. It specifies CASSLVEASNQPQHF.

This clone appeared a few times. This chain uses TRBV9 with TRBJ1-6, with D perhaps TRBD1 (5 bases). CDR1 is SGDLS, CDR2 YYNGEE, per germline. This CDR3 is 17 amino acids long. V was trimmed by 3 bases and J by 4 bases, leaving 17 bases between them. As DNA, the CDR3 is TGTGCCAGCAGCGCTCGGGGGAACACGGGGTATAATTCACCCCTCCACTTT. It specifies CASSARGNTGYNSPLHF.

This rearrangement joins TRBV19 to TRBJ1-1, with 7 nucleotides matching TRBD1. CDR3 length: 14 amino acids. The junction had 8 bases not matched to a gene; V was cut back by 4 bases and J by 6 bases. Germline loops: CDR1 LNHDA, CDR2 SQIVND (reference sequence). CDR3 nucleotides: TGTGCCAGTAGTACCTGGACAGGTGGTGCTGAAGCTTTCTTT. Its translation is CASSTWTGGAEAFF.

This clone came up a few times. The chain employs TRBV13 and TRBJ2-7; D gene unclear. Deletions cut 2 bases from V and 0 bases from J, with 5 bases between. This CDR3 is built from 13 residues. Looked up from germline, CDR1 is PRHDT and CDR2 is FYEKMQ (reference sequence). The CDR3 region is CASSLHPSYEQYF. CDR3 bases: TGTGCCAGCAGCTTACATCCCTCCTACGAGCAGTACTTC.

This chain connects TRBV7-9 to TRBJ2-3; 11 positions match TRBD2. Germline V lookup: CDR1 SEHNR, CDR2 FQNEAQ (reference sequence). Unmatched junction bases numbered 7, after V lost 4 bases and J lost 7 bases. The CDR3 is 15 residues long. The CDR3 here is CASSYLAGGWNTQYF. Written as DNA, the CDR3 is TGTGCCAGCAGCTACCTAGCGGGGGGCTGGAATACGCAGTATTTT.

The chain combines TRBV9 with TRBJ2-3; D may be TRBD2 (6 bases). Trimming left V 4 bases short and J 4 bases short, with 10 bases between. This CDR3 contains 13 residues. From germline, CDR1 is SGDLS and CDR2 YYNGEE. The CDR3 region has the DNA TGTGCCAGCAGCTTGGGGGGATCAGATACGCAGTATTTT. Its translation is CASSLGGSDTQYF.

The rearrangement links TRBV7-8 to TRBJ1-2, with D perhaps matching TRBD1 (6 bases). Germline CDR1 and CDR2: SGHVS and FQNEAQ. Trimming left V 0 bases short and J 8 bases short, with 10 bases between. CDR3 size: 13 residues. DNA for the CDR3: TGTGCCAGCAGCTTAGCTCAGGGGCTCGGCTACACCTTC. Its translation: CASSLAQGLGYTF.

The V gene is TRBV5-1, the J gene TRBJ2-2; the match to TRBD2 covers 8 bases. This CDR3 is 17 amino acids long. Germline trimming cut 4 bases from V and 4 bases from J; bases unmatched to any gene: 12. The germline CDR1 and CDR2 sequences are SGHRS and YFSETQ. CDR3 nucleotides: TGCGCCAGCAGCCCTGCCGTCGGGGGGGCTGGCACCGGGGAGCTGTTTTTT. The encoded protein is CASSPAVGGAGTGELFF.

The chain is built from TRBV5-8 and TRBJ2-3; 15 bases are shared with TRBD2. The trim removed 5 bases at V and 0 bases at J, leaving 10 bases unmatched. Germline lookup yields CDR1 SGHTS and CDR2 YDEGEE. The CDR3 runs to 19 residues. This CDR3 reads CASSFRGTSGGLSTDTQYF. The CDR3 nucleotides read TGTGCCAGCAGTTTCCGAGGGACTAGCGGGGGGCTTAGCACAGATACGCAGTATTTT.